This T cell receptor beta chain was retrieved from a study of blood T cell repertoires in COVID-19. Using immunoSEQ multiplex PCR, the repertoire was profiled, and TCRdb retains in-frame clones only, with some absent. The data contain 240,000 or so clones, 88% of them singletons. The CDR3 has 14 amino acids. Trimming took 6 bases from V and 0 from J; bases not matched to a gene: 4. The germline V gene has CDR1 LNHDA and CDR2 SQIVND (reference sequence). V gene TRBV19 combines with J gene TRBJ1-1; 7 bases match TRBD1. The source is a woman aged 25-40 years with acute or convalescent COVID-19. Input material: peripheral blood. Written as DNA, the CDR3 is TGTGCCAGTAGCGTACAGGGGATGAACACTGAAGCTTTCTTT. Its translation: CASSVQGMNTEAFF. Using reference TRBV19 and TRBJ1-1 for the parts outside the CDR3, the full variable domain is DGGITQSPKYLFRKEGQNVTLSCEQNLNHDAMYWYRQDPGQGLRLIYYSQIVNDFQKGDIAEGYSVSREKKESFPLTVTSAQKNPTAFYLCASSVQGMNTEAFFGQGTRLTVV.